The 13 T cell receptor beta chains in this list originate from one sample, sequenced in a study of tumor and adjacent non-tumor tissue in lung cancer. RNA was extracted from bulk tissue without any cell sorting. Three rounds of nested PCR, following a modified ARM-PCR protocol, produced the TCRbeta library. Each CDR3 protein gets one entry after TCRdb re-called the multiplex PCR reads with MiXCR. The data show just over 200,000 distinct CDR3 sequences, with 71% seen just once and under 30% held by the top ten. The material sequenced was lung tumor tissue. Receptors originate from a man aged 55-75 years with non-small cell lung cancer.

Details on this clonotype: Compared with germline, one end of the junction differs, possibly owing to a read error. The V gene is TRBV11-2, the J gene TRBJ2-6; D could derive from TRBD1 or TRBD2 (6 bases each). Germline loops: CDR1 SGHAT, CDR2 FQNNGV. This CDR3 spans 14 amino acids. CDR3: CTSSPISGGNVLTF. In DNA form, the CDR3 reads TGTACTAGCAGTCCTATCTCTGGGGGCAACGTCTTGACTTTC. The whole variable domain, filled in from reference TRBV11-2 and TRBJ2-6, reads EAGVAQSPRYKIIEKRQSVAFWCNPISGHATLYWYQQILGQGPKLLIQFQNNGVVDDSQLPKDRFSAERLKGVDSTLKIQPAKLEDSAVYLCTSSPISGGNVLTFGAGSRLTVL.

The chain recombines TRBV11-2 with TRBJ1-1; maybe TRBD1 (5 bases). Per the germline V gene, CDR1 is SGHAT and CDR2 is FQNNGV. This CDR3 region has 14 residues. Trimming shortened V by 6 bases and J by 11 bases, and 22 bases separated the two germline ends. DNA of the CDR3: TGTGCCAGCAGAGCCTCGAGGGACTGCCTAGGGGCTTTCTTT. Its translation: CASRASRDCLGAFF.

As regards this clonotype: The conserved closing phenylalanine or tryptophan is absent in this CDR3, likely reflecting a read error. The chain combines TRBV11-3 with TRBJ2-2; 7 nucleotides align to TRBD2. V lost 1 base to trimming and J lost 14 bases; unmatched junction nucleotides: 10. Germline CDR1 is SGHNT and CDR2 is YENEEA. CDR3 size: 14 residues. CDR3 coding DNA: TGTGCCAGCAGCTTAGCCGGACCGGGGGGAAGACTGTTTTGT. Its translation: CASSLAGPGGRLFC.

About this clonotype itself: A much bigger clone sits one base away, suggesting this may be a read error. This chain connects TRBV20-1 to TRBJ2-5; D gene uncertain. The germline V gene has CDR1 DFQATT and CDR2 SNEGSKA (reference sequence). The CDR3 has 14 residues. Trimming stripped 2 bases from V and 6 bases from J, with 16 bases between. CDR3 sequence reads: CSARSGAQQKTQYF. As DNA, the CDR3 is TGCAGTGCTAGATCCGGAGCACAGCAAAAGACCCAGTACTTC.

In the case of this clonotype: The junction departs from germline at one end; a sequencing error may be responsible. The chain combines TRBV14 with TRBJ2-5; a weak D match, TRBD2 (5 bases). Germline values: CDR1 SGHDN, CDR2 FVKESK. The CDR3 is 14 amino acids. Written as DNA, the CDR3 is TGTGCCAGCAGCCAAGTTGGTCCTTGGGAGATCCAGTACTTC. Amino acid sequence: CASSQVGPWEIQYF.

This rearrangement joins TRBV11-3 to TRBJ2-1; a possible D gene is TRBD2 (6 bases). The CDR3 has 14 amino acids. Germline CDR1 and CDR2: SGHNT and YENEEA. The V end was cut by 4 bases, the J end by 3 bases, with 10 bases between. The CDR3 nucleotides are TGTGCCAGCAGCTCCCGGGAGATCTACAATGAGCAGTTCTTC. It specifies CASSSREIYNEQFF.

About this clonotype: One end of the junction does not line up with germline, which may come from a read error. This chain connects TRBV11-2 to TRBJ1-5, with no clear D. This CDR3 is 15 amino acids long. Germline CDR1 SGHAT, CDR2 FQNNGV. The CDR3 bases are TGTGCCAGTAGCTTAGAGAATAGCGGCTATCTGCCCCAGCATTTT. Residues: CASSLENSGYLPQHF.

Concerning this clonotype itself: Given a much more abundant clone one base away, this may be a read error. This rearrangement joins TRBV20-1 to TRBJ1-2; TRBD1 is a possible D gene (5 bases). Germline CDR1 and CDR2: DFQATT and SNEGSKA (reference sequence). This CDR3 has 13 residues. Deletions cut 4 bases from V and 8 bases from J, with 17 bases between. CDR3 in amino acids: CSAIPPGTGGYTF. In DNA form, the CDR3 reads TGCAGTGCTATACCCCCAGGGACGGGCGGCTACACCTTC.

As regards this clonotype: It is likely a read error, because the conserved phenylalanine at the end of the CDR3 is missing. CDR3 DNA: TGCAGTGCTAGAGCCGGACTCGCTCCGGAAGAGCAGTACCTC. Protein sequence: CSARAGLAPEEQYL. The chain links TRBV20-1 to TRBJ2-7, with a weak D call TRBD2 (5 bases). The CDR3 extends over 14 amino acids. V lost 1 base, J lost 7 bases, and 17 bases lay in between. CDR1 is DFQATT, CDR2 SNEGSKA, per germline (reference sequence).

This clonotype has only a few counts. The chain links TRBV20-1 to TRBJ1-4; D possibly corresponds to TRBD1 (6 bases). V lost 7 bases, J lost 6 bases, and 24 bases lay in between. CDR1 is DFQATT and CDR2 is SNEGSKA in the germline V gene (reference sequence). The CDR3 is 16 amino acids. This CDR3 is CSGKRGASSWDEKLFF. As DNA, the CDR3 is TGCAGTGGCAAAAGGGGGGCGAGTAGTTGGGATGAAAAACTGTTTTTT.

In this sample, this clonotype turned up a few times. In nucleotides, the CDR3 is TGTGCCAGCATGGGGAGTTTTCCTAACTATGGCTACACCTTC. It codes for CASMGSFPNYGYTF. The rearrangement joins TRBV6-1 to TRBJ1-2, with D unresolved. This CDR3 is built from 14 residues. The V and J ends lost 7 bases and 0 bases respectively, with 12 bases between them. The V gene's germline CDR1 is MNHNS and CDR2 SASEGT.

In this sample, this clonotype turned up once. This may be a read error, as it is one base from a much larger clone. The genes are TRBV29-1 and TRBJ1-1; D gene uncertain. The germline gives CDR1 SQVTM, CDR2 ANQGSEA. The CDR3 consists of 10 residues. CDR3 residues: CIVEGLEAFF. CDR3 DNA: TGCATCGTTGAAGGGCTTGAAGCTTTCTTT.

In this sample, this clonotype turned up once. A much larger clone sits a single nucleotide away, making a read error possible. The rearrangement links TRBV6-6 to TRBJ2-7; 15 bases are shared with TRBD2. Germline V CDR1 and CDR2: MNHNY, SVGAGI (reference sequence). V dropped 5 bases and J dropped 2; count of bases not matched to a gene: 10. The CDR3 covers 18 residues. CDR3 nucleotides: TGTGCCAGCAGTGATATCGGGACTAGCGGGAGGCAGACCTACGAGCAGTACTTC. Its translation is CASSDIGTSGRQTYEQYF.